A selection of T cell receptor beta chains follows, all from one sample in a study of blood T cell repertoires in COVID-19. Clones were read by immunoSEQ multiplex PCR, and TCRdb kept only the in-frame ones, dropping some. The sample carries fewer than 110,000 clones, about 91% recorded once. Sequencing was done on a sample of peripheral blood. The receptors derive from a man over 45 with active or convalescent COVID-19. The CDR3 runs from the conserved cysteine through the conserved F or W. Each record gives: V gene, J gene, D gene, clone size, CDR3 DNA, CDR3 protein. D genes are given only for firm matches. Rows may omit the clone size; those that give it use once, few, many or a size class.

v_gene: TRBV24-1
j_gene: TRBJ2-1
d_gene: -
abundance: -
CDR3nt: TGTGCCACCAGTGGGGGAGCGAGGAGCTCCTACAATGAGCAGTTCTTC
CDR3aa: CATSGGARSSYNEQFF

v_gene: TRBV29-1
j_gene: TRBJ1-2
d_gene: -
abundance: -
CDR3nt: TGCAGCGTTGAACAAGGACACCTATTC
CDR3aa: CSVEQGHLF

v_gene: TRBV7-7
j_gene: TRBJ2-1
d_gene: -
abundance: -
CDR3nt: TGTGCCAGCAGCTTAAGCGCACAGGGCTATGAGCAGTTCTTC
CDR3aa: CASSLSAQGYEQFF

v_gene: TRBV6-1
j_gene: TRBJ1-4
d_gene: -
abundance: -
CDR3nt: TGTGCCAGCAGTGACACAGGGTTGGAAAAACTGTTTTTT
CDR3aa: CASSDTGLEKLFF

v_gene: TRBV7-2
j_gene: TRBJ2-3
d_gene: -
abundance: -
CDR3nt: TGTGCCAGCAGCTTAATAGCTCGCACAGATACGCAGTATTTT
CDR3aa: CASSLIARTDTQYF

v_gene: TRBV28
j_gene: TRBJ2-5
d_gene: -
abundance: -
CDR3nt: TGTGCCAGCAGTCGACACGTCCAAGAGACCCAGTACTTC
CDR3aa: CASSRHVQETQYF

v_gene: TRBV11-3
j_gene: TRBJ1-1
d_gene: -
abundance: -
CDR3nt: TGTGCCAGCAGTCAGTCAGGGGACACTGAAGCTTTCTTT
CDR3aa: CASSQSGDTEAFF

v_gene: TRBV28
j_gene: TRBJ2-7
d_gene: -
abundance: -
CDR3nt: TGTGCCAGCCCCGTCCCGGTCAGGAAATCCTACGAGCAGTACTTC
CDR3aa: CASPVPVRKSYEQYF

v_gene: TRBV3-1/TRBV3-2
j_gene: TRBJ1-4
d_gene: -
abundance: -
CDR3nt: TGTGCCAGCAGCCCATCCGGGGGTGAAAAACTGTTTTTT
CDR3aa: CASSPSGGEKLFF

v_gene: TRBV12-3/TRBV12-4
j_gene: TRBJ2-7
d_gene: TRBD2
abundance: -
CDR3nt: TGTGCCAGCAGTTTCGGGACTAACTACGAGCAGTACTTC
CDR3aa: CASSFGTNYEQYF

v_gene: TRBV4-3
j_gene: TRBJ2-1
d_gene: TRBD1
abundance: -
CDR3nt: TGCGCCAGCAGCCAAGATAGAGGGCAGGGGGTCTACAATGAGCAGTTCTTC
CDR3aa: CASSQDRGQGVYNEQFF

v_gene: TRBV29-1
j_gene: TRBJ2-1
d_gene: TRBD2
abundance: once
CDR3nt: TGCAGCACCCTGGGAGGGCCTGCAGGGTCGGGCAATGAGCAGTTCTTC
CDR3aa: CSTLGGPAGSGNEQFF

v_gene: TRBV28
j_gene: TRBJ1-2
d_gene: -
abundance: -
CDR3nt: TGTGCCAGCAGTTGGGGGCAGGGGATGGGCTACACCTTC
CDR3aa: CASSWGQGMGYTF

v_gene: TRBV3-1/TRBV3-2
j_gene: TRBJ1-2
d_gene: TRBD1
abundance: -
CDR3nt: TGTGCCAGCAGCGCAGGACAGGGTTCGGATGGCTACACCTTC
CDR3aa: CASSAGQGSDGYTF

v_gene: TRBV29-1
j_gene: TRBJ1-4
d_gene: TRBD1
abundance: few
CDR3nt: TGCAGCGTTGATTGGCAGGGGGATGAAAAACTGTTTTTT
CDR3aa: CSVDWQGDEKLFF

v_gene: TRBV5-1
j_gene: TRBJ1-2
d_gene: -
abundance: -
CDR3nt: TGCGCCAGCAGCTTGGCCCCGAGGGCGAACGGCTACACCTTC
CDR3aa: CASSLAPRANGYTF

v_gene: TRBV10-1
j_gene: TRBJ1-2
d_gene: TRBD1
abundance: -
CDR3nt: TGCGCCAGTGGGGACAGACCTTATGGCTACACCTTC
CDR3aa: CASGDRPYGYTF

v_gene: TRBV19
j_gene: TRBJ1-3
d_gene: -
abundance: once
CDR3nt: TGTGCCAGTAGTATGGCCGGGTTTGGCAACACCATATATTTT
CDR3aa: CASSMAGFGNTIYF

v_gene: TRBV7-2
j_gene: TRBJ2-7
d_gene: -
abundance: -
CDR3nt: TGTGCCAGCAGCCCCCAGAGGTCGTACGAGCAGTACTTC
CDR3aa: CASSPQRSYEQYF

v_gene: TRBV9
j_gene: TRBJ2-3
d_gene: -
abundance: -
CDR3nt: TGTGCCAGCAGCGCGGTATCCCCGGGAGATACGCAGTATTTT
CDR3aa: CASSAVSPGDTQYF

v_gene: TRBV7-8
j_gene: TRBJ2-7
d_gene: TRBD1
abundance: -
CDR3nt: TGTGCCAGCAGCACAGGGGCCCAAGGGTACGAGCAGTACTTC
CDR3aa: CASSTGAQGYEQYF

v_gene: TRBV15
j_gene: TRBJ1-2
d_gene: -
abundance: -
CDR3nt: TGTGCCACCAGTCCGGAAGGGGCGCTCTATGGCTACACCTTC
CDR3aa: CATSPEGALYGYTF

v_gene: TRBV7-9
j_gene: TRBJ2-7
d_gene: TRBD2
abundance: once
CDR3nt: TGTGCCAGCAGCCAGGGACTAGCGGGAGAAGGATCGAGAGGCGAGCAGTACTTC
CDR3aa: CASSQGLAGEGSRGEQYF

v_gene: TRBV5-6
j_gene: TRBJ2-7
d_gene: TRBD2
abundance: -
CDR3nt: TGTGCCAGCAGTACTAGCGGGAGGGTCCTGAGTGGTTCTTACGAGCAGTACTTC
CDR3aa: CASSTSGRVLSGSYEQYF

v_gene: TRBV6-2/TRBV6-3
j_gene: TRBJ2-3
d_gene: TRBD2
abundance: once
CDR3nt: TGTGCCAGCAGTGCTAGACTAGCGGGCACAGATACGCAGTATTTT
CDR3aa: CASSARLAGTDTQYF

v_gene: TRBV5-1
j_gene: TRBJ2-7
d_gene: TRBD1
abundance: -
CDR3nt: TGCGCCAGCAGCTTAGAGGGACAGGGGCGATACGAGCAGTACTTC
CDR3aa: CASSLEGQGRYEQYF

v_gene: TRBV10-2
j_gene: TRBJ2-7
d_gene: TRBD2
abundance: -
CDR3nt: TGCGCCAGCACCTTAGCGGGAGGCCTCTCCGAGCAGTACTTC
CDR3aa: CASTLAGGLSEQYF

v_gene: TRBV28
j_gene: TRBJ2-7
d_gene: -
abundance: once
CDR3nt: TGTGCCACCGAGGACTCAATATACGAGCAGTACTTC
CDR3aa: CATEDSIYEQYF

v_gene: TRBV6-5
j_gene: TRBJ2-3
d_gene: TRBD1
abundance: -
CDR3nt: TGTGCCAGCAGCGGACAGGGTATTAGCACAGATACGCAGTATTTT
CDR3aa: CASSGQGISTDTQYF

v_gene: TRBV6-5
j_gene: TRBJ1-1
d_gene: -
abundance: -
CDR3nt: TGTGCCAGCAGTTACTATAGCAGGACACCTAACACTGAAGCTTTCTTT
CDR3aa: CASSYYSRTPNTEAFF

v_gene: TRBV10-3
j_gene: TRBJ2-7
d_gene: -
abundance: -
CDR3nt: TGTGCCATCAGTGAGTTGGGACAATACTACGAGCAGTACTTC
CDR3aa: CAISELGQYYEQYF

v_gene: TRBV29-1
j_gene: TRBJ2-6
d_gene: -
abundance: -
CDR3nt: TGCAGCGTTTCGGCTGGGGCCAACGTCCTGACTTTC
CDR3aa: CSVSAGANVLTF

v_gene: TRBV5-6
j_gene: TRBJ2-1
d_gene: TRBD2
abundance: once
CDR3nt: TGTGCCAGCAGCCGCGGACTAGCGGAAAACAATGAGCAGTTCTTC
CDR3aa: CASSRGLAENNEQFF

v_gene: TRBV7-9
j_gene: TRBJ1-1
d_gene: -
abundance: -
CDR3nt: TGTGCCAGCAGGGGGGCGCTGAACACTGAAGCTTTCTTT
CDR3aa: CASRGALNTEAFF

v_gene: TRBV2
j_gene: TRBJ2-3
d_gene: TRBD2
abundance: once
CDR3nt: TGTGCCAGCAACAAAGGGAGGGGTACAGATACGCAGTATTTT
CDR3aa: CASNKGRGTDTQYF

v_gene: TRBV19
j_gene: TRBJ2-2
d_gene: TRBD2
abundance: -
CDR3nt: TGTGCCAGTCGGCCCCTATCAGGGAGGGGCACCGGGGAGCTGTTTTTT
CDR3aa: CASRPLSGRGTGELFF

v_gene: TRBV6-2/TRBV6-3
j_gene: TRBJ2-7
d_gene: TRBD1
abundance: -
CDR3nt: TGTGCCAGCAGTTACTCGGGTATCGACAGGGGATACGAGCAGTACTTC
CDR3aa: CASSYSGIDRGYEQYF

v_gene: TRBV6-2/TRBV6-3
j_gene: TRBJ2-1
d_gene: TRBD1
abundance: -
CDR3nt: TGTGCCAGCAGTCGGGACAGGGGGACTTACAATGAGCAGTTCTTC
CDR3aa: CASSRDRGTYNEQFF

v_gene: TRBV18
j_gene: TRBJ1-1
d_gene: -
abundance: once
CDR3nt: TGTGCCAGCTCACCCGAGGGGAGGGGGAACACTGAAGCTTTCTTT
CDR3aa: CASSPEGRGNTEAFF

v_gene: TRBV5-8
j_gene: TRBJ1-1
d_gene: -
abundance: once
CDR3nt: TGTGCCAGCAGCTTGATGCTCAGACAAGATACTGAAGCTTTCTTT
CDR3aa: CASSLMLRQDTEAFF

v_gene: TRBV2
j_gene: TRBJ1-4
d_gene: -
abundance: -
CDR3nt: TGTGCCAGCAAAGAGGGAGGTGGTAATGAAAAACTGTTTTTT
CDR3aa: CASKEGGGNEKLFF

v_gene: TRBV7-9
j_gene: TRBJ2-5
d_gene: TRBD1
abundance: -
CDR3nt: TGTGCCAGCAGCTTAGGGACGACAGGGTGGGAGACCCAGTACTTC
CDR3aa: CASSLGTTGWETQYF

v_gene: TRBV6-2/TRBV6-3
j_gene: TRBJ1-2
d_gene: -
abundance: -
CDR3nt: TGTGCCAGCAGTTACTCCCCTAACCAGGTGGGCGACTATGGCTACACCTTC
CDR3aa: CASSYSPNQVGDYGYTF

v_gene: TRBV4-1
j_gene: TRBJ2-5
d_gene: TRBD2
abundance: -
CDR3nt: TGCGCCAGCAGCCAAGGGTCTCTAGCGGGAGCTTTTGCGGGGCGAGAGACCCAGTACTTC
CDR3aa: CASSQGSLAGAFAGRETQYF

v_gene: TRBV11-2
j_gene: TRBJ2-7
d_gene: TRBD1
abundance: -
CDR3nt: TGTGCCAGCAGCTTAGGTGGGACAGGGTCCTACGAGCAGTACTTC
CDR3aa: CASSLGGTGSYEQYF

v_gene: TRBV5-8
j_gene: TRBJ2-1
d_gene: -
abundance: -
CDR3nt: TGTGCCAGCAGCGCTTCACGGACTCTCTGGGTCAGCTCCTACAATGAGCAGTTCTTC
CDR3aa: CASSASRTLWVSSYNEQFF

v_gene: TRBV24-1
j_gene: TRBJ2-1
d_gene: TRBD2
abundance: -
CDR3nt: TGTGCCACCAGTGAGCTCGGGACTAGCGGGAGGAATGAGCAGTTCTTC
CDR3aa: CATSELGTSGRNEQFF

v_gene: TRBV4-1
j_gene: TRBJ2-3
d_gene: TRBD1
abundance: -
CDR3nt: TGCGCCAGCAGCCAGAGCAACAGGGGGTACACAGATACGCAGTATTTT
CDR3aa: CASSQSNRGYTDTQYF

v_gene: TRBV5-3
j_gene: TRBJ2-7
d_gene: -
abundance: -
CDR3nt: TGTGCCAGAAGGGGGCGAGAGGAGCAGTACTTC
CDR3aa: CARRGREEQYF

v_gene: TRBV7-2
j_gene: TRBJ1-5
d_gene: TRBD1
abundance: -
CDR3nt: TGTGCCAGCAGCACCTACCCACAGGGGGCGCATGGTCAGCCCCAGCATTTT
CDR3aa: CASSTYPQGAHGQPQHF

v_gene: TRBV13
j_gene: TRBJ1-1
d_gene: TRBD1
abundance: -
CDR3nt: TGTGCCAGCAGCTTAGTGGGACAGGGGAACACTGAAGCTTTCTTT
CDR3aa: CASSLVGQGNTEAFF